These 11 T cell receptor beta chains came from one sample sequenced in a study of immune evolution from preneoplasia to lung adenocarcinoma. Using immunoSEQ multiplex PCR, the repertoire was profiled, and TCRdb retains in-frame clones only, with some absent. This table holds 2,000 to 2,500 clones, roughly 84% found once. The sample was FFPE lung adenocarcinoma in situ tissue. These receptors were obtained from a person aged 60-80 years with lung adenocarcinoma.

The V and J genes are TRBV2 and TRBJ1-5; D possibly corresponds to TRBD1 (6 bases). Per the germline V gene, CDR1 is SNHLY and CDR2 is FYNNEI. CDR3 length equals 14 residues. The V end lost 2 bases, the J end lost 4 bases, and 9 bases lay between the germline ends. This CDR3 reads CASSEIGGNQPQHF. The CDR3 DNA is TGTGCCAGCAGTGAAATAGGGGGGAATCAGCCCCAGCATTTT.

On this clone itself: Other DNA sequences within the sample encode an identical CDR3. The chain combines TRBV29-1 with TRBJ2-5; weak D call: TRBD1 (5 bases). Germline V gene data show CDR1 as SQVTM and CDR2 as ANQGSEA. Trimming stripped 3 bases from V and 5 bases from J, with 19 bases between. This CDR3 region has 15 residues. CDR3 DNA sequence: TGCAGCGTTGAGGACCGAACAGGAGTGGTGGAGACCCAGTACTTC. This translates into CSVEDRTGVVETQYF.

V usage is TRBV5-1 and J usage is TRBJ1-2, with 11 bases matching TRBD1. This CDR3 is 15 amino acids long. Germline V gives CDR1 SGHRS, CDR2 YFSETQ. V was pared by 5 bases and J by 2 bases, with 5 bases of the junction left unmatched. The DNA for the CDR3 is TGCGCCAGCAGTCCTGGGACAGGGGGAAACTATGGCTACACCTTC. Translating gives CASSPGTGGNYGYTF.

The chain couples TRBV7-9 to TRBJ2-7; 9 bases align to TRBD2. Germline V gives CDR1 SEHNR, CDR2 FQNEAQ (reference sequence). The CDR3 is made up of 18 amino acids. With V trimmed by 5 bases and J by 2 bases, 16 bases remained unmatched. Here the CDR3 reads CASSGVTSGTSRTYEQYF. CDR3 bases: TGTGCCAGCAGCGGGGTAACTTCCGGGACTAGCCGCACCTACGAGCAGTACTTC.

The V call is TRBV4-3, the J call TRBJ2-1, with 8 bases that match TRBD1. The germline CDR1 and CDR2 sequences are LGHNA and YSLEER. The CDR3 consists of 11 residues. Losses at the gene ends were 3 bases for V and 16 bases for J; bases not matched to a gene: 5. The chain's CDR3 is CASSQGQVFFF. CDR3 in DNA: TGCGCCAGCAGCCAGGGACAGGTCTTTTTCTTC.

This clone has a handful of counts. The CDR3 loop is CASSLRSGGLTNEKLFF. The CDR3 DNA reads TGTGCCAGCAGTTTAAGGTCAGGGGGCCTAACTAATGAAAAACTGTTTTTT. The chain recombines TRBV28 with TRBJ1-4; 8 bases are shared with TRBD1. The length of the CDR3 is 17 residues. With 2 bases clipped from V and 1 base from J, the junction kept 6 bases outside the gene matches. Germline V gene data show CDR1 as MDHEN and CDR2 as SYDVKM.

This chain links TRBV11-3 with TRBJ2-7; D is undetermined. This CDR3 region has 13 residues. Trimming stripped 10 bases from V and 3 bases from J, with 16 bases between. The germline CDR1 and CDR2 sequences are SGHNT and YENEEA. The CDR3 sequence is CAKKGPCRYEQYF. In DNA, the CDR3 is TGTGCCAAAAAGGGCCCATGCCGCTACGAGCAGTACTTC.

This clone was counted only a few times. The V gene is TRBV7-9, the J gene TRBJ2-7; D is unclear. Germline CDR1 is SEHNR and CDR2 is FQNEAQ (reference sequence). This CDR3 region has 13 residues. Trimming pared 2 bases from V and 3 bases from J, leaving 8 bases between. This CDR3 reads CASSLPGFYEQYF. DNA for the CDR3: TGTGCCAGCAGCTTACCTGGGTTCTACGAGCAGTACTTC. Drawing the rest from reference TRBV7-9 and TRBJ2-7, the complete variable domain is DTGVSQNPRHKITKRGQNVTFRCDPISEHNRLYWYRQTLGQGPEFLTYFQNEAQLEKSRLLSDRFSAERPKGSFSTLEIQRTEQGDSAMYLCASSLPGFYEQYFGPGTRLTVT.

This chain joins TRBV11-1 and TRBJ1-1; 11 bases map to TRBD1. The CDR3 loop spans 16 amino acids. Germline V lookup: CDR1 SGHAT, CDR2 FQDESV (reference sequence). Losses at the gene ends were 5 bases for V and 5 bases for J; bases not matched to a gene: 10. The CDR3 region is CASSVGVGQGDTEAFF. In DNA, the CDR3 is TGTGCCAGCAGCGTAGGTGTGGGACAGGGGGATACTGAAGCTTTCTTT.

Details on this clone: This CDR3 is also generated by other DNA sequences in the sample. The chain uses TRBV18 and TRBJ2-7, with D possibly being TRBD2 (5 bases). In germline, CDR1 is KGHSH, CDR2 LQKENI. The CDR3 has 12 residues. Trimming cost V 3 bases and J 4 bases, with 7 bases left between them. CDR3 sequence: CASSPEGYEQYF. CDR3 DNA sequence: TGTGCCAGCTCACCCGAGGGTTACGAGCAGTACTTC.

The chain uses TRBV7-3 and TRBJ2-1; tentatively, D is TRBD2 (5 bases). Germline CDR1 reads SGHTA; CDR2 reads FQGTGA. The CDR3 runs 15 residues. Trimming pared 4 bases from V and 1 base from J, leaving 11 bases between. The CDR3 region is CASSSSPGSYNEQFF. CDR3 nucleotides: TGTGCCAGCAGCTCGTCCCCGGGGTCCTACAATGAGCAGTTCTTC.